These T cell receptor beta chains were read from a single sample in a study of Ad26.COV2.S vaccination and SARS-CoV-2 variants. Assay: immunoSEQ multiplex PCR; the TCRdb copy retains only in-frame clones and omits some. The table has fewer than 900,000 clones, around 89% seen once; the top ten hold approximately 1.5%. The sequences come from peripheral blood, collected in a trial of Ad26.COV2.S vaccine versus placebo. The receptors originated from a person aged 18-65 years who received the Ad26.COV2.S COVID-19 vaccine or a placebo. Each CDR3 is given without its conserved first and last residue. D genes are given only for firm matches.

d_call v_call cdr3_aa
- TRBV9 ASSGLSSYNSPLH
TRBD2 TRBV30 AWSVSGRLAGGEQY
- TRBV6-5 ASTAHGNTEAF
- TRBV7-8 ASSLLWVNQETQY
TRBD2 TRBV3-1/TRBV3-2 ASSRGLANEQF
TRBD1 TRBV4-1 ASSQDLRGRGLNTEAF
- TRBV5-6 ASSSGLYYEQY
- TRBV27 ASSLGGTEFYNSPLH
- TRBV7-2 ASSLGDRSSEQY
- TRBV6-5 ASSLGGWGQPQH
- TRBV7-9 ASSPGVHGGIRETQY
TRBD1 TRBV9 ASSVKGRGQETQY
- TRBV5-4 ASSLSNEQF
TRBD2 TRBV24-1 ATSGGGVVETQY
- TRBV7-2 ASSLASQGNSPLH
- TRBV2 ASSEWGADEQF
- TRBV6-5 ASSYSKPGSGNTIY
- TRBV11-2 ASSLDLQYGYT
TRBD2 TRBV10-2 ASMGLAGPTQY
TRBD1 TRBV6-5 ASREGTGAADTQY
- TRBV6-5 ATLTSSGANVLT
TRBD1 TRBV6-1 ASSEGDRVVGYT
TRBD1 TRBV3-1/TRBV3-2 ASSQSPQGYGNTIY
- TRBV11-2 ASSPPKTGPYNEQF
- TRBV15 ATSRDNSPSGANVLT
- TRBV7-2 ASSLVISGNTIY
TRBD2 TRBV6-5 ASSSQTSGGADEQF
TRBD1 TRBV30 AWSRAGGKNQPQH
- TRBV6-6 ASSQSGWAGNTIY
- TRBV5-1 ASSRDGQPQH
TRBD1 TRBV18 ASSPRDRGSPLH
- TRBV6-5 ASARGNNEQF
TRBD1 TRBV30 AWRGQGNEKLF
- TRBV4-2 ASSQVLQGSITNEKLF
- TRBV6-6 ASSYSGLLNTGELF
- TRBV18 ASSPLRQDRIEKLF
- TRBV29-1 SVLHRAPNYGYT
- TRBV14 ASSQRQSTDTQY
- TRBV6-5 ASSSGWDNSPLH
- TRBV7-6 ASSLGGPGETQY
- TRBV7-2 ASSLDGNEQF
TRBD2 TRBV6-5 ASRPGGRETQY
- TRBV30 AWSFHYESEQF
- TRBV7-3 ASSRGEPPDTQY
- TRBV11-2 ASSFRPLEQF